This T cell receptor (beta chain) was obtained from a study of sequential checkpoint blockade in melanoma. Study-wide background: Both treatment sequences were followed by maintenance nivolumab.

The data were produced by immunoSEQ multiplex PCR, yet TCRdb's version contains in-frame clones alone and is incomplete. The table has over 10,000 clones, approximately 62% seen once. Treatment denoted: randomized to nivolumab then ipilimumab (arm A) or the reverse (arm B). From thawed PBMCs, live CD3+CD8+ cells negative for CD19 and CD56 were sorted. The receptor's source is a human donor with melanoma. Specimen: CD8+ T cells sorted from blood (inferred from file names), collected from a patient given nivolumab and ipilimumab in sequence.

CDR3 loop: CASSLTLAGLETQYF. The CDR3 coding sequence is TGTGCCAGCAGCTTAACACTAGCGGGTTTAGAGACCCAGTACTTC. The V gene is TRBV7-3, the J gene TRBJ2-5; TRBD2 matches at 9 bases. The junction had 3 bases not matched to a gene; V was cut back by 0 bases and J by 4 bases. Per germline, CDR1 SGHTA and CDR2 FQGTGA. This CDR3 is 15 amino acids long.